A selection of T cell receptor beta chains follows, all from one sample in a study of beta chain features in type 1 diabetes. The assay was immunoSEQ multiplex PCR, and TCRdb's table has in-frame clones only and misses some. The sample contains a few hundred thousand clones, about 15% of which appear only once. Sequencing input: naive CD4+ T cells from blood. The receptor set was obtained from a woman younger than 35 in good health. Each CDR3 is given with its conserved first and last residue. The D gene is left open where the match is weak. A row's size may be missing; if present it is once, few, many or a size class.

D,J,size,V,DNA,CDR3
NA,TRBJ1-2,few,TRBV6-4,TGTGCCAGCAGTGACTCGACAGTTACCCCTGGCTACACCTTC,CASSDSTVTPGYTF
NA,TRBJ2-6,few,TRBV28,TGTGCCAGCAGTTCAAACAGGGCAGCTGGGGCCAACGTCCTGACTTTC,CASSSNRAAGANVLTF
TRBD2,TRBJ2-7,NA,TRBV28,TGTGCCAGCAGTTCCCCTCTACTAGCGGGATTTTGGGACGAGCAGTACTTC,CASSSPLLAGFWDEQYF
NA,TRBJ1-3,few,TRBV5-1,TGCGCCAGCAGCTTGCCGGGAAGCGGAAACACCATATATTTT,CASSLPGSGNTIYF
NA,TRBJ2-4,NA,TRBV29-1,TGCAGCGTAGGCCCGGGGGAAAACATTCAGTACTTC,CSVGPGENIQYF
NA,TRBJ2-2,NA,TRBV5-1,TGCGCCAGCAGCGTCCAGGGGAGCGGGGAGCTGTTTTTT,CASSVQGSGELFF
TRBD1,TRBJ2-5,few,TRBV7-2,TGTGCCAGCAGTTCAGGGGGGACCCAGTACTTC,CASSSGGTQYF
NA,TRBJ2-7,few,TRBV7-9,TGTGCCAGCAGCTTTAGGGGGTCCTACGAGCAGTACTTC,CASSFRGSYEQYF
NA,TRBJ2-7,few,TRBV25-1,TGTGCCAGCAGTGATTCGGCAGGGCGCTACGAGCAGTACTTC,CASSDSAGRYEQYF
TRBD1,TRBJ1-4,few,TRBV7-2,TGTGCCAGCAGCTTAGGACAGGGTCCTAATGAAAAACTGTTTTTT,CASSLGQGPNEKLFF
NA,TRBJ2-1,few,TRBV30,TGTGCCTGGAGTGTCAAGCAGGATGAGCAGTTCTTC,CAWSVKQDEQFF
NA,TRBJ2-7,few,TRBV30,TGTGCCTGGAGTCGGCGGTCAGACGAGCAGTACTTC,CAWSRRSDEQYF
TRBD1,TRBJ2-7,NA,TRBV29-1,TGCAGCGTTGGATCAGGGGGATCCTACGAGCAGTACTTC,CSVGSGGSYEQYF
TRBD1,TRBJ2-2,NA,TRBV28,TGTGCCAGCAGGCCACGGACAGGGTCCGGGGAGCTGTTTTTT,CASRPRTGSGELFF
NA,TRBJ2-7,NA,TRBV18,TGTGCCAGCTCACGTACCGGTCTTGGAGGATTCGGCGAGCAGTACTTC,CASSRTGLGGFGEQYF
NA,TRBJ1-1,NA,TRBV7-9,TGTGCCAGCAGCTTATGGGGCAGGAACACTGAAGCTTTCTTT,CASSLWGRNTEAFF
NA,TRBJ1-1,few,TRBV7-9,TGTGCCAGCAGCTTAGACAGGGACACTGAAGCTTTCTTT,CASSLDRDTEAFF
NA,TRBJ2-3,NA,TRBV9,TGTGCCAGCACTCGGGTGGAGTCCACAGATACGCAGTATTTT,CASTRVESTDTQYF
TRBD2,TRBJ2-5,NA,TRBV19,TGTGCCAGTAGTACTCACGCCGGATTAGCGGGACAAGAGACCCAGTACTTC,CASSTHAGLAGQETQYF
NA,TRBJ1-2,few,TRBV18,TGTGCCAGCTCACCCACACTAATCGCTACAGGGTTCAACTATGGCTACACCTTC,CASSPTLIATGFNYGYTF
NA,TRBJ2-5,NA,TRBV5-6,TGTGCCAGCAGCTTGGTGGGCCGGGAGACCCAGTACTTC,CASSLVGRETQYF
TRBD2,TRBJ2-3,few,TRBV30,TGTGCCTGGACTAGCGGGCCCACAGATACGCAGTATTTT,CAWTSGPTDTQYF
NA,TRBJ2-7,NA,TRBV30,TGTGCCTGGGGTCAGGTAGGTGGGTCCTACGAGCAGTACTTC,CAWGQVGGSYEQYF
NA,TRBJ2-3,NA,TRBV6-4,TGTGCCAGCAGTGACCGAAGCGCCCCTCGCACAGATACGCAGTATTTT,CASSDRSAPRTDTQYF
NA,TRBJ1-5,NA,TRBV6-1,TGTGCCAGCAGTGAAAAGGGAGTTAGCAATCAGCCCCAGCATTTT,CASSEKGVSNQPQHF
TRBD2,TRBJ2-1,NA,TRBV7-9,TGTGCCAGCAGCCGGCTAGCGGGAGGGGGCTATGAGCAGTTCTTC,CASSRLAGGGYEQFF
TRBD2,TRBJ2-1,few,TRBV7-3,TGTGCCAGCAGCTCCCCGGGACTATTTTCAAATGAGCAGTTCTTC,CASSSPGLFSNEQFF
TRBD2,TRBJ2-7,few,TRBV20-1,TGCAGTGCTACCTCTAGCGGGAAAGGGTACTTC,CSATSSGKGYF
TRBD1,TRBJ2-3,few,TRBV6-6,TGTGCCAGCAGTTACTCAGGGACAGGGAGAACAGATACGCAGTATTTT,CASSYSGTGRTDTQYF
TRBD1,TRBJ2-7,few,TRBV5-1,TGCGCCAGCAGCCCACGACAGGGGGCAGGCGAGCAGTACTTC,CASSPRQGAGEQYF
NA,TRBJ1-2,NA,TRBV7-9,TGTGCCAGCACGATCTCGGGGGGATTGGACTATGGCTACACCTTC,CASTISGGLDYGYTF
NA,TRBJ1-4,few,TRBV30,TGTGCCTGGACGGCGGCAACTAATGAAAAACTGTTTTTT,CAWTAATNEKLFF
TRBD1,TRBJ2-7,few,TRBV29-1,TGCAGCACCTCAAACAGGGGTTACGAGCAGTACTTC,CSTSNRGYEQYF
NA,TRBJ2-2,few,TRBV30,TGTGCCTCGACTACCTTAACCGGGGAGCTGTTTTTT,CASTTLTGELFF
TRBD2,TRBJ2-1,NA,TRBV7-2,TGTGCCAGCAGCTTAGGACTAGCGACGTGGGGTGAGCAGTTCTTC,CASSLGLATWGEQFF
TRBD1,TRBJ1-4,NA,TRBV29-1,TGCAGCGTCCCAGGGGGCGAGTACGCAACTAATGAAAAACTGTTTTTT,CSVPGGEYATNEKLFF
TRBD1,TRBJ2-1,few,TRBV7-2,TGTGCCAGCAGCCCGGTGACAGGGTCTTCCAATGAGCAGTTCTTC,CASSPVTGSSNEQFF
TRBD1,TRBJ2-2,NA,TRBV7-9,TGTGCCAGCAGGGGGAAAACAGGGGACACCGGGGAGCTGTTTTTT,CASRGKTGDTGELFF
TRBD1,TRBJ1-2,NA,TRBV30,TGTGCCTGGAGTGCCGGGACAGCGGGGGGAGGCTACACCTTC,CAWSAGTAGGGYTF
TRBD2,TRBJ2-5,NA,TRBV4-1,TGCGCCAGCAGCCAAGAGTCGGTAGCGGGATTTGGGGAGACCCAGTACTTC,CASSQESVAGFGETQYF
TRBD2,TRBJ2-7,few,TRBV30,TGTGCCTGGACCCTAGCGGGGCTCAGCGAGCAGTACTTC,CAWTLAGLSEQYF
NA,TRBJ1-4,few,TRBV6-5,TGTGCCAGCAGTTTCCGGACTGGGAATGAAAAACTGTTTTTT,CASSFRTGNEKLFF
NA,TRBJ2-7,few,TRBV21-1,TGTGCCAGCAGCAAAGCGGGTGCGGGGGGAGTGTTCTACGAGCAGTACTTC,CASSKAGAGGVFYEQYF
NA,TRBJ2-3,few,TRBV28,TGTGCCAGCAGGGTAGGTGGGGCAGACACAGATACGCAGTATTTT,CASRVGGADTDTQYF
NA,TRBJ1-2,NA,TRBV11-2,TGTGCCAGCAGCTTAGGGGTGGGACACTTCTACACCTTC,CASSLGVGHFYTF
NA,TRBJ1-2,NA,TRBV27,TGTGCCAGCAGTGCCTGGGAGGGCCATGGCTACACCTTC,CASSAWEGHGYTF
NA,TRBJ1-1,NA,TRBV30,TGTGCCTGGAGTCCCCAGGGGTTCTCTGAAGCTTTCTTT,CAWSPQGFSEAFF
TRBD2,TRBJ2-1,few,TRBV6-5,TGTGCCAGCAGTTTCAGCGGGAGGGCCGATGATGAGCAGTTCTTC,CASSFSGRADDEQFF
TRBD1,TRBJ2-7,NA,TRBV11-2,TGTGCCAGCAGCTTAGTGACAGGGGGCTACGAGCAGTACTTC,CASSLVTGGYEQYF
NA,TRBJ1-1,NA,TRBV28,TGTGCCAGCACCTTCCAAATGGGGCCAGGCGCTGAAGCTTTCTTT,CASTFQMGPGAEAFF
NA,TRBJ2-1,few,TRBV7-2,TGTGCCAGCAGTCGAGAAGCGAGCGGAACCTACTACAATGAGCAGTTCTTC,CASSREASGTYYNEQFF
TRBD1,TRBJ2-7,NA,TRBV18,TGTGCCAGCTCACCTGGGACAGGGGGCAGGTACGAGCAGTACTTC,CASSPGTGGRYEQYF
NA,TRBJ2-3,NA,TRBV5-4,TGTGCCAGCAGTATCGCGGGGCCGTTAGGGGATACGCAGTATTTT,CASSIAGPLGDTQYF
TRBD1,TRBJ2-7,NA,TRBV7-9,TGTGCCAGCAGCTCTGTCCCCGGACTCGGACAGGGGAGCTCCTACGAGCAGTACTTC,CASSSVPGLGQGSSYEQYF